This T cell receptor beta chain was identified in a study of blood T cell repertoires in COVID-19. For the study at large: Acute-phase and convalescent COVID-19 samples originated in the United States, Italy and Spain. The cDNA or gDNA used as material had been derived from T cells, B-cell-depleted T cells, or PBMCs.

Source study methods: Estimated nucleated cell counts came from reference gene primer amplification. Profiled with immunoSEQ multiplex PCR; TCRdb holds only in-frame clones, not every one. V and J calls and clone size are as listed in that table; D and trimming were resolved from the DNA. This sample has about 42,000 clones, with 85% to 90% found just once. This clone was picked up one time. The germline V gene has CDR1 SGHRS and CDR2 YFSETQ. This CDR3 contains 17 residues. V lost 4 bases and J 1 base, leaving 19 bases between the germline ends. Sequenced: peripheral blood. The receptor's source is a man aged 45-65 years with active COVID-19. V is TRBV5-1 and J is TRBJ2-3; TRBD2 is a possible D gene (6 bases). CDR3 in DNA: TGCGCCAGCAGCCCAGCCTCCTCGGGGGTCGGCACAGATACGCAGTATTTT. Its protein is CASSPASSGVGTDTQYF. The full variable domain, rest sourced from reference TRBV5-1 and TRBJ2-3, is KAGVTQTPRYLIKTRGQQVTLSCSPISGHRSVSWYQQTPGQGLQFLFEYFSETQRNKGNFPGRFSGRQFSNSRSEMNVSTLELGDSALYLCASSPASSGVGTDTQYFGPGTRLTVL.